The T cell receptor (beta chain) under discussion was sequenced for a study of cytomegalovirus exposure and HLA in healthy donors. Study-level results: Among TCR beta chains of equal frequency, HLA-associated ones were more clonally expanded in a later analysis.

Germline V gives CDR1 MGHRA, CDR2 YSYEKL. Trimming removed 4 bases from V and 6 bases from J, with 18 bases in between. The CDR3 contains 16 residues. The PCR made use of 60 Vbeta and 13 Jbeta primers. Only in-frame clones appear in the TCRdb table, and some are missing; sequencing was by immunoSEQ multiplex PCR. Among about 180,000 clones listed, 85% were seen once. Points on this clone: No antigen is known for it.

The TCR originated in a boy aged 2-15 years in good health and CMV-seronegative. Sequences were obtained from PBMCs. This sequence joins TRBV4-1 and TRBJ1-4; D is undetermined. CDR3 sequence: CASSRSPGPWDEKLFF. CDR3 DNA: TGCGCCAGCAGCCGAAGTCCGGGTCCGTGGGATGAAAAACTGTTTTTT.